One and the same sample provided the 26 T cell receptor beta chains below, sequenced in a study of CD8 T cells in ankylosing spondylitis. Study observations and caveats: A TCR beta motif of 7 or 8 highly homologous variants appeared characteristic of ankylosing spondylitis blood.

For these TCRs, the target antigens are not known. TCRdb passed the 5' RACE reads through MiXCR, listing each CDR3 protein once. The sample lists roughly 670,000 distinct CDR3 sequences, under 20% seen once, with around 20% in the top ten. The specimen sequenced was blood, either unsorted or a sorted T cell fraction (not recorded which). These TCRs come from a male donor with ankylosing spondylitis.

This clonotype was observed a few times. The chain is built from TRBV19 and TRBJ2-1, with TRBD2 as a possible D gene (5 bases). CDR3 length equals 16 residues. CDR1 is LNHDA and CDR2 is SQIVND in the germline V gene (reference sequence). Trimming left V 1 base short and J 3 bases short, with 13 bases between. Written as DNA, the CDR3 is TGTGCCAGTAGTATAGTCGGAGGACTTGACTACAATGAGCAGTTCTTC. Translating it yields CASSIVGGLDYNEQFF.

The V and J genes are TRBV9 and TRBJ2-2, with 10 bases identical to TRBD2. Germline V gene lookup returns CDR1 SGDLS and CDR2 YYNGEE. The CDR3 extends over 20 amino acids. Trimming at V came to 3 bases and at J to 4 bases, leaving 18 bases not matched to a gene. This CDR3 is CASSDALGLAGDLGTGELFF. Written as DNA, the CDR3 is TGTGCCAGCAGCGATGCCCTCGGGCTAGCGGGAGATCTGGGCACCGGGGAGCTGTTTTTT. The entire variable domain, with the rest obtained from reference TRBV9 and TRBJ2-2, is as follows: DSGVTQTPKHLITATGQRVTLRCSPRSGDLSVYWYQQSLDQGLQFLIQYYNGEERAKGNILERFSAQQFPDLHSELNLSSLELGDSALYFCASSDALGLAGDLGTGELFFGEGSRLTVL.

This clonotype was counted between two and nine times. This rearrangement joins TRBV6-2 or TRBV6-3 to TRBJ2-2; D ambiguous. The V end was cut by 2 bases, the J end by 7 bases, with 11 bases between. Germline assignment: CDR1 MNHEY and CDR2 SVGEGT. CDR3 length equals 14 residues. CDR3 residues: CASSYLPAHGELFF. DNA for the CDR3: TGTGCCAGCAGTTACCTCCCGGCGCACGGGGAGCTGTTTTTT.

To note about this clonotype: One end of the junction varies from germline; a read error may be responsible. The gene calls are TRBV12-3 or TRBV12-4 and TRBJ1-6; D uncertain. The CDR3 is 11 residues long. The CDR3 is CASSSNSALHF. CDR3 DNA sequence: TGTGCCAGCAGTTCAAATTCAGCCCTCCACTTT.

The sample holds a few counts of this clonotype. The rearrangement joins TRBV27 to TRBJ1-2; 7 positions agree with TRBD1. The CDR3 spans 15 residues. V was pared by 2 bases and J by 4 bases, with 7 bases of the junction left unmatched. CDR1 MNHEY and CDR2 SMNVEV come from the germline V gene (reference sequence). The CDR3 sequence: CASSLRGGGVYGYTF. The CDR3 nucleotides are TGTGCCAGCAGTTTACGAGGGGGCGGGGTCTATGGCTACACCTTC.

The chain couples TRBV29-1 to TRBJ1-1, with D unclear. This CDR3 region has 12 residues. V was cut by 1 base and J by 3 bases, with 6 bases left in between. The germline CDR1 and CDR2 sequences are SQVTM and ANQGSEA. The CDR3 region has the DNA TGCAGCGTTGAAGGGTGGGACACTGAAGCTTTCTTT. Amino acid sequence: CSVEGWDTEAFF.

This clonotype was seen a few times. This rearrangement joins TRBV7-9 to TRBJ2-1; the D call may be TRBD1 or TRBD2 (5 bases each). In germline, CDR1 is SEHNR, CDR2 FQNEAQ (reference sequence). V shed 4 bases and J shed 8 bases, with 15 bases lying between them. The CDR3 spans 14 residues. For the CDR3, the DNA is TGTGCCAGCAGCTCGACGAGGGGCCGGGATGAGCAGTTCTTC. It yields the protein CASSSTRGRDEQFF.

This clonotype was counted many times. The chain recombines TRBV11-1 with TRBJ2-1; TRBD2 is a possible D gene (5 bases). The CDR3 is 18 amino acids. The V end was cut by 1 base, the J end by 0 bases, with 16 bases between. The germline V gene has CDR1 SGHAT and CDR2 FQDESV (reference sequence). DNA for the CDR3: TGTGCCAGCAGCTTAGTACTCACGACGGGGAGCTCCTACAATGAGCAGTTCTTC. This codes for CASSLVLTTGSSYNEQFF. Filled out from reference TRBV11-1 and TRBJ2-1, the complete variable domain reads EAEVAQSPRYKITEKSQAVAFWCDPISGHATLYWYRQILGQGPELLVQFQDESVVDDSQLPKDRFSAERLKGVDSTLKIQPAELGDSAMYLCASSLVLTTGSSYNEQFFGPGTRLTVL.

This clonotype was recorded a few times. The CDR3 here is CSGDRGSTDTQYF. The CDR3, as DNA: TGCAGTGGAGACAGGGGGAGCACAGATACGCAGTATTTT. The J gene is TRBJ2-3, the V gene TRBV29-1; 9 bases match TRBD1. The germline CDR1 and CDR2 sequences are SQVTM and ANQGSEA. This CDR3 is built from 13 residues.

In its sample, this clonotype was seen a few times. The chain has TRBV12-3 or TRBV12-4 and TRBJ1-1; the D is unclear. The V end was cut by 4 bases, the J end by 1 base, with 10 bases between. This CDR3 comprises 14 residues. Written as DNA, the CDR3 is TGTGCCAGCAGTTCCTTTCGTGAGAACACTGAAGCTTTCTTT. This sequence encodes CASSSFRENTEAFF.

This clonotype was found a few times. This sequence joins TRBV6-1 and TRBJ1-3; D ambiguous. V lost 6 bases and J 0 bases, leaving 9 bases between the germline ends. The CDR3 totals 14 residues. The V gene's germline CDR1 is MNHNS and CDR2 SASEGT. CDR3 loop: CASSRRDSGNTIYF. As DNA, the CDR3 is TGTGCCAGCAGCAGACGGGACTCTGGAAACACCATATATTTT.

In this sample, this clonotype turned up a few times. This CDR3 is CSVEETSTDTQYF. CDR3 nucleotides: TGCAGCGTTGAAGAGACTAGCACAGATACGCAGTATTTT. The rearrangement links TRBV29-1 to TRBJ2-3; no definite D call. Germline CDR1 is SQVTM and CDR2 is ANQGSEA. The CDR3 runs 13 residues. Trimming shortened V by 0 bases and J by 0 bases, and 4 bases separated the two germline ends.

This chain uses TRBV6-4 with TRBJ2-3; D gene uncertain. Looked up from germline, CDR1 is MRHNA and CDR2 is SNTAGT. CDR3 length: 13 amino acids. The germline V and J ends were trimmed by 2 bases and 6 bases, with 9 bases remaining between them. CDR3 loop: CASSDALGDTQYF. Written as DNA, the CDR3 is TGTGCCAGCAGTGACGCCCTTGGGGATACGCAGTATTTT.

This clonotype has just a few counts. The chain has TRBV12-3 or TRBV12-4 and TRBJ1-5; D not resolved. Trimming pared 7 bases from V and 4 bases from J, leaving 14 bases between. CDR3 length equals 14 residues. CDR3 DNA sequence: TGTGCCAGCAACGGGCCTTTCGGGAATCAGCCCCAGCATTTT. Its protein is CASNGPFGNQPQHF.

The gene calls are TRBV11-1 and TRBJ2-1, with 15 bases matching TRBD2. Germline V gene data show CDR1 as SGHAT and CDR2 as FQDESV (reference sequence). CDR3 length: 21 residues. Unmatched junction bases numbered 12, after V lost 3 bases and J lost 0 bases. In DNA form, the CDR3 reads TGTGCCAGCAGCTTTTCCGCGGGACTAGCGGGAGGTTACTTCTCCTACAATGAGCAGTTCTTC. It is translated as CASSFSAGLAGGYFSYNEQFF.

This clonotype was observed a handful of times. The chain is built from TRBV4-2 and TRBJ1-3, with D unresolved. Germline values: CDR1 LGHNA, CDR2 YNFKEQ. CDR3 length: 14 amino acids. The V end lost 5 bases, the J end lost 0 bases, and 8 bases lay between the germline ends. CDR3 amino acids: CASSERSSGNTIYF. As DNA, the CDR3 is TGTGCCAGCAGCGAACGTAGCTCTGGAAACACCATATATTTT.

This clonotype was counted a few times. The V and J genes are TRBV24-1 and TRBJ1-5, with D unclear. The CDR3 has 14 amino acids. V was trimmed by 4 bases and J by 0 bases, leaving 6 bases between them. Germline-derived CDR1 and CDR2 are KGHDR and SFDVKD. CDR3 DNA sequence: TGTGCCACCAGTGACCCAAATAGCAATCAGCCCCAGCATTTT. Amino acid sequence: CATSDPNSNQPQHF.

The CDR3 protein is CASNHAGRAGEAFF. The CDR3 DNA reads as TGCGCCAGCAACCACGCGGGCAGGGCAGGTGAAGCTTTCTTT. This rearrangement joins TRBV5-1 to TRBJ1-1; possibly TRBD1 for D (5 bases). The V end was cut by 6 bases, the J end by 7 bases, with 19 bases between. The CDR3 is 14 amino acids. Germline V gene sequence: CDR1 SGHRS, CDR2 YFSETQ.

The rearrangement joins TRBV30 to TRBJ1-2, with a possible D match to TRBD1 (6 bases). The CDR3 runs to 12 residues. CDR1 and CDR2 from the germline V gene are GTSNPN and SVGIG (reference sequence). With 5 bases removed from V and 2 bases from J, the gap between germline ends came to 9 bases. The CDR3 coding sequence is TGTGCCTGGGTCGGGGGCAACTATGGCTACACCTTC. The encoded protein is CAWVGGNYGYTF.

This rearrangement joins TRBV2 to TRBJ2-5; a weak D match, TRBD1 (6 bases). Trimming pared 8 bases from V and 1 base from J, leaving 17 bases between. Germline loops: CDR1 SNHLY, CDR2 FYNNEI. This CDR3 region has 15 residues. CDR3 DNA: TGTGCCAGCGGAAGTTTAAGGACAGCCCAAGAGACCCAGTACTTC. This codes for CASGSLRTAQETQYF.

The J gene is TRBJ1-4, the V gene TRBV4-1; 7 bases line up with TRBD1. The CDR3 sequence is 18 residues long. J lost 4 bases, V lost 0 bases, and 11 bases had no gene match. The germline V gene has CDR1 MGHRA and CDR2 YSYEKL. Here the CDR3 DNA reads TGCGCCAGCAGCCAAGAAGATTCAGGGACAGTGAATAATGAAAAACTGTTTTTT. It is translated as CASSQEDSGTVNNEKLFF.

This clonotype came up a few times. The chain is built from TRBV29-1 and TRBJ2-1, with D possibly being TRBD1 (6 bases). This CDR3 comprises 16 residues. Germline V gene sequence: CDR1 SQVTM, CDR2 ANQGSEA. V was shortened by 0 bases and J by 5 bases, with 17 bases between the two germline ends. CDR3 nucleotide sequence: TGCAGCGTTGAAGATCAGGTTCAGGGGATAGACAATGAGCAGTTCTTC. Its protein is CSVEDQVQGIDNEQFF.

This clonotype was seen many times. The genes are TRBV5-1 and TRBJ2-1; a possible D gene is TRBD2 (5 bases). The CDR3 spans 17 residues. The germline gives CDR1 SGHRS, CDR2 YFSETQ. V lost 1 base and J lost 4, with 18 bases in between. CDR3 nucleotides: TGCGCCAGCAGCTTGCGGCTAGGCCGAGCGGATTACAATGAGCAGTTCTTC. Protein sequence: CASSLRLGRADYNEQFF.

This clonotype was seen only a few times. J is TRBJ2-5 and V is TRBV12-3 or TRBV12-4, with 7 bases that match TRBD1. The CDR3 contains 15 residues. V lost 5 bases, J lost 5 bases, and 11 bases stayed unmatched. CDR3 sequence: CASSPLTGHLETQYF. DNA of the CDR3: TGTGCCAGCAGTCCATTGACAGGGCACCTTGAGACCCAGTACTTC.

The sample holds many counts of this clonotype. The gene calls are TRBV18 and TRBJ2-2; D not certain. V lost 2 bases and J 0 bases, leaving 7 bases between the germline ends. Per germline, CDR1 KGHSH and CDR2 LQKENI. CDR3 size: 15 residues. This CDR3 reads CASSPYRSNTGELFF. CDR3 nucleotides: TGTGCCAGCTCACCATATCGGTCGAACACCGGGGAGCTGTTTTTT.

This clonotype has a count of ten or more. The rearrangement links TRBV7-9 to TRBJ2-1; weak D call: TRBD2 (6 bases). This CDR3 comprises 15 residues. V gave up 0 bases and J gave up 4 bases, with 10 bases separating them. Germline V CDR1 and CDR2: SEHNR, FQNEAQ (reference sequence). The CDR3 here is CASSLAGGRYNEQFF. The CDR3 DNA follows: TGTGCCAGCAGCTTAGCGGGGGGACGTTACAATGAGCAGTTCTTC.